This entry lists 24 T cell receptor beta chains sequenced from one sample in a study of blood T cells in healthy people across ages. A second PCR of 7 to 11 cycles used a sample-barcoded 5' primer and a J-beta primer mix. MiXCR, applied by TCRdb to the 5' RACE reads, yields one record per CDR3 protein. The sample shows 800,000 to 950,000 distinct CDR3 sequences, approximately 32% of them seen only once. The same data also contributed to another study, on T cells of mothers and their children.

The sample consisted of blood. These receptor sequences come from a woman in her thirties or forties in good health.

This clonotype was detected only a few times. The rearrangement uses TRBV20-1 and TRBJ1-6; 8 bases are shared with TRBD1. This CDR3 comprises 16 residues. V shed 1 base and J 10 bases; nucleotides not matched to a gene: 12. Germline CDR1 DFQATT, CDR2 SNEGSKA (reference sequence). The CDR3 region is CSARASGQGEWSPLHF. The CDR3, as DNA: TGCAGTGCTAGAGCCTCCGGACAGGGCGAATGGTCACCCCTCCACTTT.

This clonotype was recorded at least ten times. The chain couples TRBV29-1 to TRBJ2-7; D unresolved. Trimming left V 1 base short and J 7 bases short, with 5 bases between. Germline V CDR1 and CDR2: SQVTM, ANQGSEA. The CDR3 runs 10 residues. The CDR3 is CSVEVGEQYF. CDR3 DNA: TGCAGCGTTGAAGTGGGTGAGCAGTACTTC.

The chain is built from TRBV28 and TRBJ1-1; perhaps TRBD1 as D (6 bases). The V gene's germline CDR1 is MDHEN and CDR2 SYDVKM. With 7 bases removed from V and 5 bases from J, the gap between germline ends came to 11 bases. The CDR3 covers 12 residues. The CDR3 region is CASIGGRTEAFF. The CDR3 coding sequence is TGTGCCAGCATAGGGGGGCGTACTGAAGCTTTCTTT.

To note about this clonotype: A much larger clone lies one base from this, so it may be a read error. The V call is TRBV7-2, the J call TRBJ2-1; TRBD2 aligns across 10 bases. The CDR3 covers 16 residues. V shed 5 bases and J 2 bases; nucleotides not matched to a gene: 6. Per germline, CDR1 SGHTA and CDR2 FQGNSA. CDR3 residues: CASSAFSGGTYNEQFF. The CDR3 DNA sequence: TGTGCCAGCAGCGCCTTTAGCGGGGGGACCTACAATGAGCAGTTCTTC.

The rearrangement links TRBV29-1 to TRBJ1-1; D might be TRBD1 (5 bases). The germline V and J ends were trimmed by 7 bases and 6 bases, with 12 bases remaining between them. The germline gives CDR1 SQVTM, CDR2 ANQGSEA. The CDR3 length is 11 residues. The CDR3, as DNA: TGCAGCGGGAGACAGAGGGCTGAAGCTTTCTTT. Translation gives CSGRQRAEAFF.

This clonotype was counted a few times. The V gene is TRBV12-3 or TRBV12-4, the J gene TRBJ1-2, with 7 bases identical to TRBD1. The CDR3 has 16 amino acids. V lost 4 bases and J lost 7; bases outside the gene matches: 15. CDR3 nucleotides: TGTGCCAGCAGTTCCCGACAGGGACCCAGTGTTTTTGGCTACACCTTC. Amino acids: CASSSRQGPSVFGYTF.

This clonotype occurred many times. The chain couples TRBV5-1 to TRBJ2-4; D not certain. With 0 bases removed from V and 3 bases from J, the gap between germline ends came to 7 bases. CDR3 length: 14 amino acids. Germline V gene sequence: CDR1 SGHRS, CDR2 YFSETQ. The chain's CDR3 is CASSLEGYKNIQYF. CDR3 sequence (DNA): TGCGCCAGCAGCTTGGAGGGATACAAAAACATTCAGTACTTC.

This chain connects TRBV20-1 to TRBJ2-3; no reliable D call. This CDR3 comprises 12 residues. The ends were cut back, 3 bases at V and 1 base at J, with 5 bases in the middle. The V gene's germline CDR1 is DFQATT and CDR2 SNEGSKA (reference sequence). For the CDR3, the DNA is TGCAGTGCTAGTCCCCGCACAGATACGCAGTATTTT. As protein: CSASPRTDTQYF.

The rearrangement uses TRBV11-2 and TRBJ2-3; 8 nucleotides line up with TRBD2. In germline, CDR1 is SGHAT, CDR2 FQNNGV. V lost 0 bases, J lost 10 bases, and 9 bases stayed unmatched. The CDR3 totals 15 residues. The CDR3 DNA follows: TGTGCCAGCAGCTTAGAATATGGTAGCGGGGCCTCGCAGTATTTT. Protein sequence: CASSLEYGSGASQYF.

This clonotype turned up a few times. V usage is TRBV7-8 and J usage is TRBJ2-5; D is tentatively TRBD1 or TRBD2 (5 bases each). V was shortened by 5 bases and J by 5 bases, with 21 bases between the two germline ends. The V gene's germline CDR1 is SGHVS and CDR2 FQNEAQ. The CDR3 is 16 amino acids. The CDR3, as DNA: TGTGCCAGCAGCCCCGCGGTTGGGCAGGGCGGGGAGACCCAGTACTTC. Translation gives CASSPAVGQGGETQYF.

This clonotype was seen more than once but under ten times. The CDR3, as DNA: TGTGCCAGCAGCCAGCTACAGGGTTCCACTGAAGCTTTCTTT. This gives the protein CASSQLQGSTEAFF. The rearrangement links TRBV3-1 to TRBJ1-1, with a tentative D call TRBD1 (6 bases). This CDR3 spans 14 amino acids. V lost 3 bases, J lost 4 bases, and 12 bases lay in between. Germline lookup yields CDR1 LGHDT and CDR2 YNNKEL (reference sequence).

This clonotype was detected only a few times. The gene calls are TRBV6-2 or TRBV6-3 and TRBJ2-7, with D unresolved. Germline V gives CDR1 MNHEY, CDR2 SVGEGT. V lost 6 bases and J lost 0, with 18 bases in between. CDR3 size: 16 residues. The CDR3 bases are TGTGCCAGCAGCGACCGACCCCCAAGGAGCTCCTACGAGCAGTACTTC. Its translation: CASSDRPPRSSYEQYF.

The genes are TRBV7-2 and TRBJ1-1; 9 bases line up with TRBD1. The V segment lost 10 bases and the J segment 5 bases; nucleotides outside the gene matches: 8. This CDR3 is 13 amino acids long. CDR1 is SGHTA, CDR2 FQGNSA, per germline. This chain's CDR3 is CAIWDRAGTEAFF. In nucleotides, the CDR3 is TGTGCCATCTGGGACAGGGCTGGAACTGAAGCTTTCTTT.

This clonotype was picked up many times. The gene calls are TRBV9 and TRBJ1-6; 11 nucleotides align to TRBD1. Germline V gene data show CDR1 as SGDLS and CDR2 as YYNGEE. This CDR3 is 17 amino acids long. V trimming: 4 bases; J trimming: 2 bases; junction bases outside the gene matches: 5. The CDR3 DNA is TGTGCCAGCAGCCCACGGACAGGGGGCGCCTATAATTCACCCCTCCACTTT. Translated, it gives CASSPRTGGAYNSPLHF.

This clonotype showed up just a few times. The chain links TRBV4-1 to TRBJ1-1; 7 nucleotides agree with TRBD1. The length of the CDR3 is 16 residues. Germline lookup yields CDR1 MGHRA and CDR2 YSYEKL. V was pared by 3 bases and J by 1 base, with 8 bases of the junction left unmatched. This CDR3 reads CASSQGPGTANTEAFF. In nucleotides, the CDR3 is TGCGCCAGCAGCCAGGGTCCCGGGACAGCGAACACTGAAGCTTTCTTT.

The chain couples TRBV7-2 to TRBJ2-7, with D maybe TRBD1 (6 bases). CDR1 and CDR2 (germline): SGHTA, FQGNSA. V dropped 1 base and J dropped 10 bases, with 17 bases sitting between them. This CDR3 has 14 amino acids. The chain's CDR3 is CASSLGQVQESQYF. The CDR3 DNA reads TGTGCCAGCAGCTTAGGACAGGTACAAGAGTCCCAGTACTTC.

About this clonotype: Just one base apart from a much larger clone, this may be a read error. The chain has TRBV4-3 and TRBJ2-1, with 7 positions matching TRBD1. The CDR3 loop spans 14 amino acids. From germline, CDR1 is LGHNA and CDR2 YSLEER. Unmatched junction bases numbered 8, after V lost 5 bases and J lost 7 bases. The CDR3 protein is CASSNLGQKNEQFF. CDR3 nucleotides: TGCGCCAGCAGCAACCTGGGACAGAAGAATGAGCAGTTCTTC.

The chain is built from TRBV12-5 and TRBJ2-5, with TRBD2 as a possible D gene (6 bases). Germline V CDR1 and CDR2: LGHNT, FRNRAP. The CDR3 consists of 17 residues. V shed 1 base and J shed 2 bases, with 17 bases lying between them. Here the CDR3 reads CASGLGWGTGKQETQYF. The CDR3 DNA is TGTGCTAGTGGTTTGGGGTGGGGGACTGGCAAACAAGAGACCCAGTACTTC.

The chain links TRBV5-1 to TRBJ2-5; D unclear. This CDR3 comprises 14 residues. V gave up 7 bases and J gave up 1 base, with 14 bases separating them. Germline CDR1 is SGHRS and CDR2 is YFSETQ. CDR3 protein: CASAPLGVQETQYF. The CDR3 DNA follows: TGCGCCAGCGCCCCCCTCGGCGTCCAAGAGACCCAGTACTTC.

This clonotype was counted only a few times. The chain uses TRBV4-1 and TRBJ1-4, with D unresolved. Trimming took 2 bases from V and 0 from J, leaving 13 bases between them. The CDR3 loop spans 17 amino acids. Per germline, CDR1 MGHRA and CDR2 YSYEKL. CDR3 residues: CASSQPLRRATNEKLFF. CDR3 bases: TGCGCCAGCAGCCAACCCCTTAGGAGGGCAACTAATGAAAAACTGTTTTTT.

The chain couples TRBV9 to TRBJ1-3, with D maybe TRBD1 (6 bases). The V and J ends lost 3 bases and 2 bases respectively, with 12 bases between them. Germline V gene data show CDR1 as SGDLS and CDR2 as YYNGEE. The CDR3 contains 15 residues. The CDR3 sequence: CASSAYRVAGNTIYF. The CDR3 coding sequence is TGTGCCAGCAGCGCATACAGGGTTGCTGGAAACACCATATATTTT.

This clonotype has more than one count but fewer than ten. This chain uses TRBV7-6 with TRBJ2-3; TRBD1 matches at 8 bases. The CDR3 is 15 amino acids. Germline V CDR1 and CDR2: SGHVS, FNYEAQ. The V gene end was trimmed by 5 bases and the J gene end by 2 bases; junction bases not matched to a gene: 6. CDR3 in amino acids: CASSPRQGITDTQYF. CDR3 nucleotides: TGTGCCAGCAGCCCGCGACAGGGGATCACAGATACGCAGTATTTT.

This clonotype was detected only a few times. The J gene is TRBJ1-1, the V gene TRBV12-3 or TRBV12-4, with D tentatively TRBD1 (6 bases). V was trimmed by 3 bases and J by 1 base, leaving 9 bases between them. CDR3 length equals 14 residues. CDR3: CASSFRGTNTEAFF. The CDR3 nucleotides are TGTGCCAGCAGTTTCAGGGGAACGAACACTGAAGCTTTCTTT.

This clonotype was seen only a few times. The rearrangement uses TRBV9 and TRBJ1-2; 8 positions agree with TRBD1. CDR1 is SGDLS, CDR2 YYNGEE, per germline. The CDR3 is 15 residues long. V was pared by 3 bases and J by 7 bases, with 11 bases of the junction left unmatched. CDR3 sequence (DNA): TGTGCCAGCAGCGCCCCCGGGACAGGTATTCCTGGCTACACCTTC. Amino acids: CASSAPGTGIPGYTF.